These 32 T cell receptor beta chains were sequenced from one sample in a study of response to subunit inactivated influenza vaccine. TCRdb fed the RT-PCR reads into MiXCR, producing one record per CDR3 protein. The repertoire holds around 250,000 distinct CDR3 sequences, with roughly an eighth as singletons. Material: non-naive T cells sorted from PBMCs, obtained around 15 days before vaccination. All receptors come from a middle-aged man who received an inactivated influenza vaccine.

This clonotype showed up just a few times. V and J are TRBV6-1 and TRBJ2-7, with 8 nucleotides matching TRBD2. The CDR3 is 13 amino acids. J was trimmed by 4 bases and V by 6 bases; bases with no gene match: 5. Germline CDR1 reads MNHNS; CDR2 reads SASEGT. In DNA form, the CDR3 reads TGTGCCAGCAGCCTTAGCGGGGCATACGAGCAGTACTTC. As protein: CASSLSGAYEQYF.

The chain carries TRBV24-1 and TRBJ2-3; perhaps D is TRBD1 or TRBD2 (5 bases each). CDR3 length: 14 amino acids. Germline V CDR1 and CDR2: KGHDR, SFDVKD. V was trimmed by 7 bases and J by 4 bases, leaving 14 bases between them. CDR3 in amino acids: CATSMWGSSDTQYF. For the CDR3, the DNA is TGTGCCACCAGCATGTGGGGGTCATCAGATACGCAGTATTTT.

The table lists this clonotype with many counts. The chain employs TRBV2 and TRBJ2-2; D might be TRBD1 or TRBD2, each matching 6 bases. The CDR3 is 16 residues long. Germline CDR1 reads SNHLY; CDR2 reads FYNNEI. V was clipped by 2 bases and J by 3 bases, with 13 bases between them. DNA for the CDR3: TGTGCCAGCAGTGAATTCTCAGGGGAGGACACCGGGGAGCTGTTTTTT. Translating it yields CASSEFSGEDTGELFF.

This chain links TRBV28 with TRBJ1-1, with unresolved D. From germline, CDR1 is MDHEN and CDR2 SYDVKM. Trimming left V 2 bases short and J 0 bases short, with 13 bases between. This CDR3 has 16 residues. The CDR3 loop is CASSLRWGKMNTEAFF. In DNA, the CDR3 is TGTGCCAGCAGTTTACGATGGGGAAAGATGAACACTGAAGCTTTCTTT.

This clonotype was counted ten times or more. V usage is TRBV6-2 or TRBV6-3 and J usage is TRBJ1-1, with TRBD1 matching 8 bases. This CDR3 region has 16 residues. V lost 6 bases, J lost 1 base, and 10 bases stayed unmatched. CDR1 is MNHEY, CDR2 SVGEGT, per germline. The CDR3 region is CASRSRQGRKNTEAFF. CDR3 in DNA: TGTGCCAGCAGGAGTCGACAGGGGCGGAAGAACACTGAAGCTTTCTTT.

V is TRBV10-3 and J is TRBJ1-1, with D unresolved. Trimming stripped 2 bases from V and 1 base from J, with 8 bases between. Germline lookup yields CDR1 ENHRY and CDR2 SYGVKD. The CDR3 runs to 14 residues. The chain's CDR3 is CAISEERKNTEAFF. CDR3 DNA: TGTGCCATCAGTGAGGAGAGAAAGAACACTGAAGCTTTCTTT.

There are many counts of this clonotype. The V gene is TRBV15, the J gene TRBJ2-3; TRBD2 is a possible D gene (5 bases). Trimming stripped 4 bases from V and 4 bases from J, with 21 bases between. CDR1 and CDR2 from the germline V gene are LNHNV and YYDKDF (reference sequence). The CDR3 runs 17 residues. The CDR3 spells CATSKKYGLGTSDTQYF. CDR3 bases: TGTGCCACCAGCAAAAAATACGGACTGGGCACTTCAGATACGCAGTATTTT.

The rearrangement uses TRBV4-1 and TRBJ2-1, with 9 bases aligning to TRBD2. The CDR3 consists of 16 residues. Germline V gene data show CDR1 as MGHRA and CDR2 as YSYEKL. With 4 bases clipped from V and 9 bases from J, the junction kept 13 bases outside the gene matches. CDR3 amino acids: CASSPTGKREETEQFF. DNA for the CDR3: TGCGCCAGCAGCCCTACGGGAAAGCGGGAGGAGACTGAGCAGTTCTTC.

This clonotype was found many times. The chain recombines TRBV7-9 with TRBJ2-7, with D unresolved. CDR3 length: 11 residues. Germline lookup yields CDR1 SEHNR and CDR2 FQNEAQ (reference sequence). Trimming cost V 5 bases and J 6 bases, with 8 bases left between them. CDR3 sequence: CASSDDTEQYF. The DNA for the CDR3 is TGTGCCAGCAGCGACGACACCGAGCAGTACTTC.

This chain uses TRBV20-1 with TRBJ2-7, with D tentatively TRBD1 (5 bases). Germline V gene sequence: CDR1 DFQATT, CDR2 SNEGSKA (reference sequence). This CDR3 is built from 11 residues. V dropped 3 bases and J dropped 7 bases, with 10 bases sitting between them. The CDR3 DNA reads TGCAGTGCTAGCAAGGGGTGGGAGCAGTACTTC. Translation gives CSASKGWEQYF.

V is TRBV5-1 and J is TRBJ2-7; D is perhaps TRBD1 (5 bases). Trimming shortened V by 0 bases and J by 7 bases, and 14 bases separated the two germline ends. Germline loops: CDR1 SGHRS, CDR2 YFSETQ. This CDR3 is 14 amino acids long. The CDR3 region is CASSLGAGPKEQYF. The CDR3 DNA is TGCGCCAGCAGCTTGGGGGCAGGGCCAAAGGAGCAGTACTTC.

V gene TRBV3-1 combines with J gene TRBJ1-1; perhaps TRBD1 as D (5 bases). There are 15 residues in the CDR3. With 2 bases removed from V and 0 bases from J, the gap between germline ends came to 10 bases. From germline, CDR1 is LGHDT and CDR2 YNNKEL (reference sequence). The CDR3 here is CASSQRYRLNTEAFF. In DNA, the CDR3 is TGTGCCAGCAGCCAACGTTACAGGTTGAACACTGAAGCTTTCTTT.

This clonotype was picked up many times. The chain employs TRBV5-6 and TRBJ2-7; D might be TRBD1 or TRBD2, each matching 5 bases. This CDR3 comprises 12 residues. The V gene lost 3 bases and the J gene lost 5 bases, with 9 bases spanning the gap. CDR1 and CDR2 from the germline V gene are SGHDT and YYEEEE. CDR3 loop: CASSSGRDEQYF. The CDR3 DNA sequence: TGTGCCAGCAGCTCGGGGCGGGACGAGCAGTACTTC.

In its sample, this clonotype was seen a few times. This chain links TRBV28 with TRBJ2-7; the match to TRBD1 covers 7 bases. V lost 5 bases and J lost 1; bases outside the gene matches: 8. Germline values: CDR1 MDHEN, CDR2 SYDVKM. This CDR3 is built from 15 residues. CDR3 loop: CASSPTGFRSYEQYF. CDR3 coding DNA: TGTGCCAGCAGTCCGACAGGGTTTCGATCCTACGAGCAGTACTTC.

In its sample, this clonotype was seen a few times. This chain uses TRBV10-3 with TRBJ2-1; weak D call: TRBD2 (5 bases). Germline V gene data show CDR1 as ENHRY and CDR2 as SYGVKD. The CDR3 is 12 amino acids. Trimming removed 8 bases at V and 9 bases at J, with 14 bases between. This chain's CDR3 is CAIAPREREQFF. As DNA, the CDR3 is TGTGCCATCGCGCCCCGGGAACGTGAGCAGTTCTTC.

This clonotype was found many times. The V and J genes are TRBV4-1 and TRBJ2-4; D is ambiguous. CDR3 size: 15 residues. CDR1 and CDR2 from the germline V gene are MGHRA and YSYEKL. V was shortened by 2 bases and J by 6 bases, with 14 bases between the two germline ends. The CDR3 region is CASSQSLGPRNIQYF. In nucleotides, the CDR3 is TGCGCCAGCAGCCAAAGCCTTGGACCCAGAAACATTCAGTACTTC.

The CDR3 DNA is TGCAGTGCTAGAGATATTGGTCAGAATTACAATGAGCAGTTCTTC. Amino acid sequence: CSARDIGQNYNEQFF. The rearrangement uses TRBV20-1 and TRBJ2-1; D not resolved. Deletions cut 0 bases from V and 4 bases from J, with 13 bases between. CDR3 length: 15 amino acids. Germline loops: CDR1 DFQATT, CDR2 SNEGSKA (reference sequence).

The J gene is TRBJ2-1, the V gene TRBV14; weak D call: TRBD1 (6 bases). Looked up from germline, CDR1 is SGHDN and CDR2 is FVKESK. V was pared by 1 base and J by 9 bases, with 10 bases between. This CDR3 is 13 amino acids long. CDR3 sequence reads: CASSQARGVEQFF. For the CDR3, the DNA is TGTGCCAGCAGCCAAGCCAGGGGCGTTGAGCAGTTCTTC.

This clonotype came up many times. The rearrangement uses TRBV7-2 and TRBJ2-1, with a tentative D call TRBD2 (5 bases). The V end was cut by 0 bases, the J end by 9 bases, with 15 bases between. Germline CDR1 SGHTA, CDR2 FQGNSA. The CDR3 has 15 amino acids. The CDR3 bases are TGTGCCAGCAGCTTAGCCCCTGGACCGGGGAGTGAGCAGTTCTTC. It yields the protein CASSLAPGPGSEQFF.

The CDR3 region has the DNA TGCAGTGCTAGAGAGCCCCGGAGGCGGGGGGGCTCCTACGAGCAGTACTTC. Translated, it gives CSAREPRRRGGSYEQYF. V is TRBV20-1 and J is TRBJ2-7, with 9 bases that match TRBD2. Germline CDR1 reads DFQATT; CDR2 reads SNEGSKA (reference sequence). The CDR3 length is 17 residues. The J segment lost 0 bases and the V segment lost 0 bases, leaving 9 bases of the junction unmatched.

The chain is built from TRBV7-9 and TRBJ2-7; TRBD2 matches 9 bases. V dropped 1 base and J dropped 4; count of bases not matched to a gene: 8. Germline CDR1 is SEHNR and CDR2 is FQNEAQ (reference sequence). This CDR3 contains 16 residues. The CDR3 spells CASSLVGAGGPYEQYF. DNA of the CDR3: TGTGCCAGCAGCTTAGTAGGGGCGGGAGGGCCGTACGAGCAGTACTTC.

This clonotype has at least ten counts. The rearrangement uses TRBV6-5 and TRBJ2-7; 10 nucleotides align to TRBD1. The CDR3 runs to 15 residues. Germline V gene data show CDR1 as MNHEY and CDR2 as SVGAGI. J gave up 3 bases and V 0 bases, and 2 bases lay outside the gene matches. The CDR3 reads CASSYSRDRGYEQYF. Written as DNA, the CDR3 is TGTGCCAGCAGTTACTCCCGGGACAGGGGCTACGAGCAGTACTTC.

The genes are TRBV4-2 and TRBJ2-7, with TRBD2 as a possible D gene (5 bases). The CDR3 length is 17 residues. Germline V gene sequence: CDR1 LGHNA, CDR2 YNFKEQ. With 0 bases removed from V and 0 bases from J, the gap between germline ends came to 15 bases. CDR3 DNA sequence: TGTGCCAGCAGCCAAGATGCGAGGGCTCACAGCTCCTACGAGCAGTACTTC. Its translation: CASSQDARAHSSYEQYF.

This clonotype was seen only a few times. This rearrangement joins TRBV20-1 to TRBJ2-3; 7 bases line up with TRBD2. Germline-derived CDR1 and CDR2 are DFQATT and SNEGSKA (reference sequence). The CDR3 contains 13 residues. The CDR3, as DNA: TGCAGAGGGCGGGAGCCGAGCACAGATACGCAGTATTTT. It encodes CRGREPSTDTQYF.

The V call is TRBV28, the J call TRBJ2-6; D not resolved. V lost 3 bases and J lost 2, with 20 bases in between. The CDR3 is 19 amino acids. Looked up from germline, CDR1 is MDHEN and CDR2 is SYDVKM. The CDR3 region has the DNA TGTGCCAGCAGTTTTGGCAGGCTCCAAGTCAGCCCTGGGGCCAACGTCCTGACTTTC. It codes for CASSFGRLQVSPGANVLTF.

This clonotype was counted only a few times. This chain connects TRBV20-1 to TRBJ2-1; the D gene is possibly TRBD1 (6 bases). The CDR3 spans 14 residues. Germline lookup yields CDR1 DFQATT and CDR2 SNEGSKA (reference sequence). The CDR3 sequence: CRAKRWGPSNEQFF. As DNA, the CDR3 is TGCAGGGCAAAAAGGTGGGGGCCCAGCAATGAGCAGTTCTTC.

This clonotype was observed at least ten times. The V and J genes are TRBV4-2 and TRBJ2-7, with D possibly TRBD2 on 7 matching bases. The CDR3 extends over 14 amino acids. V lost 4 bases and J lost 2, with 12 bases in between. From germline, CDR1 is LGHNA and CDR2 YNFKEQ. CDR3 residues: CASSREGGPYEQYF. Written as DNA, the CDR3 is TGTGCCAGCAGCCGAGAGGGGGGGCCCTACGAGCAGTACTTC.

In this sample, this clonotype turned up many times. This chain connects TRBV6-6 to TRBJ2-1, with no clear D. This CDR3 contains 12 residues. Germline values: CDR1 MNHNY, CDR2 SVGAGI (reference sequence). V lost 4 bases, J lost 5 bases, and 6 bases lay in between. For the CDR3, the DNA is TGTGCCAGCAGTTTCCCAAACAATGAGCAGTTCTTC. It translates to CASSFPNNEQFF.

This clonotype has a handful of counts. The chain is built from TRBV5-6 and TRBJ2-1; a possible D gene is TRBD2 (6 bases). Trimming shortened V by 4 bases and J by 5 bases, and 10 bases separated the two germline ends. This CDR3 contains 13 residues. In germline, CDR1 is SGHDT, CDR2 YYEEEE. The CDR3 DNA sequence: TGTGCCAGCAGCCTGGGCGGGGACAATGAGCAGTTCTTC. This gives the protein CASSLGGDNEQFF.

This clonotype was counted at least ten times. V gene TRBV19 combines with J gene TRBJ2-7; the D call may be TRBD1 or TRBD2 (5 bases each). With 8 bases removed from V and 7 bases from J, the gap between germline ends came to 21 bases. The germline V gene encodes CDR1 LNHDA and CDR2 SQIVND (reference sequence). The CDR3 loop spans 14 amino acids. The CDR3 DNA sequence: TGTGCCAGTGGGCCAGGGACCCTTTTGAGAGAGCAGTACTTC. Protein product: CASGPGTLLREQYF.

The gene calls are TRBV7-6 and TRBJ2-6; TRBD1 matches at 11 bases. Per germline, CDR1 SGHVS and CDR2 FNYEAQ. Trimming at V came to 5 bases and at J to 0 bases, leaving 9 bases not matched to a gene. This CDR3 has 19 amino acids. The CDR3 DNA reads as TGTGCCAGCAGCCCCTGGGGGACAGGGGGTTTCTCTGGGGCCAACGTCCTGACTTTC. The encoded protein is CASSPWGTGGFSGANVLTF.

In this sample, this clonotype turned up many times. The chain uses TRBV3-1 and TRBJ2-5; possibly TRBD2 for D (5 bases). CDR1 and CDR2 from the germline V gene are LGHDT and YNNKEL (reference sequence). The CDR3 contains 15 residues. Trimming removed 1 base from V and 7 bases from J, with 16 bases in between. CDR3 DNA: TGTGCCAGCAGCCAAGGTTTTAGGGAGCTCAGGACCCAGTACTTC. It codes for CASSQGFRELRTQYF.